The clone carrying this T cell receptor (beta chain) appeared a few times. This clone may be a read error of a much larger clone one base away. Both RNA and DNA were isolated together from roughly 20-30 mg of bulk tissue that had not been sorted. These data come from a study of tumor-infiltrating lymphocytes in primary liver carcinoma. The overall study: Both sexes were represented among patients, who were 30 to 69 years old. Sample counts of productive TCRbeta reads spanned roughly 3.65 to 8 million; these counts were similar across tissue types.

A constant-region primer primed TCR beta cDNA synthesis from 400 to 600 ng of total RNA. Modified slightly, ARM-PCR produced TCR beta libraries over three nested multiplex PCR rounds. The opening two PCR rounds, around 11 cycles each, paired TRBV1-TRBV30 forward primers with a C-beta reverse primer. MiXCR, applied by TCRdb to the multiplex PCR reads, yields one record per CDR3 protein. The table includes 90,000 to 100,000 distinct CDR3 sequences, approximately 68% detected once. Between the trimmed V and J ends, which lost 6 bases and 0 bases, there was a span of 8 bases. CDR3 size: 14 residues. The germline V gene has CDR1 WNHNN and CDR2 SYGVQD (reference sequence).

Sequenced input: liver tumor tissue from sampling region 5. Subset meaning: tumor region T5, tumor centre. This clonotype was obtained from a woman aged 60-70 years with primary liver carcinoma and hepatitis B virus infection. The rearrangement joins TRBV10-1 to TRBJ2-2, with D maybe TRBD2 (5 bases). DNA for the CDR3: TGCGCCAGCAGGCCGGGATCGAACACCGGGGAGCTGTTTTTT. It yields the protein CASRPGSNTGELFF.